The 8 T cell receptor beta chains reported below all come from one sample, sequenced in a study of OX40 agonist ivuxolimab in advanced cancers. The method was immunoSEQ multiplex PCR; TCRdb's version includes in-frame clones alone and lacks a portion of them. The sample consists of 89,000 or so clones, about 90% of them appearing once. The source was CD4+ or CD8+ T cells sorted from blood, collected in a trial of the OX40 agonist ivuxolimab. These receptor sequences come from an adult with an advanced solid tumor such as melanoma, head and neck, liver or kidney cancer.

The sample holds one count of this clone. The chain combines TRBV4-1 with TRBJ2-1; D call uncertain. Trimming removed 0 bases at V and 9 bases at J, with 12 bases between. Germline V lookup: CDR1 MGHRA, CDR2 YSYEKL. This CDR3 is 14 amino acids long. The CDR3 loop reads CASSQEASLVEQFF. The CDR3, as DNA: TGCGCCAGCAGCCAAGAAGCTAGTCTGGTTGAGCAGTTCTTC.

The gene calls are TRBV6-6 and TRBJ2-3, with a tentative D call TRBD1 (5 bases). The V and J ends lost 3 bases and 1 base respectively, with 11 bases between them. Germline V gene data show CDR1 as MNHNY and CDR2 as SVGAGI (reference sequence). CDR3 size: 15 residues. The CDR3 DNA reads as TGTGCCAGCAGTTATTCAGGGCAGGGCACAGATACGCAGTATTTT. Amino acid sequence: CASSYSGQGTDTQYF.

The chain recombines TRBV30 with TRBJ2-3, with no clear D. The CDR3 runs 13 residues. Per the germline V gene, CDR1 is GTSNPN and CDR2 is SVGIG (reference sequence). Trimming took off 3 bases at V and 4 bases at J, with 11 bases between the two ends. CDR3 sequence (DNA): TGTGCCTGGAGACCGGAGTGGGCAGATACGCAGTATTTT. Protein product: CAWRPEWADTQYF.

The CDR3 nucleotides read TGTGCCAGCAGTTCCCCGAGGGAAGGGACTGAAGCTTTCTTT. Its translation: CASSSPREGTEAFF. V usage is TRBV28 and J usage is TRBJ1-1; D gene uncertain. Trimming removed 4 bases from V and 5 bases from J, with 14 bases in between. This CDR3 spans 14 amino acids. Germline lookup yields CDR1 MDHEN and CDR2 SYDVKM.

The gene calls are TRBV6-5 and TRBJ1-6, with D uncertain. Germline CDR1 reads MNHEY; CDR2 reads SVGAGI. The V gene lost 2 bases and the J gene lost 10 bases, with 12 bases spanning the gap. CDR3 length: 14 residues. CDR3 region: CASSYMGDGSPLHF. The CDR3 DNA reads TGTGCCAGCAGTTACATGGGAGATGGCTCACCCCTCCACTTT.

This chain links TRBV15 with TRBJ2-3, with D possibly called TRBD1 or TRBD2 (5 bases each). Germline lookup yields CDR1 LNHNV and CDR2 YYDKDF (reference sequence). This CDR3 comprises 15 residues. V lost 0 bases and J lost 5, with 12 bases in between. This chain's CDR3 is CATSRDWGSGDTQYF. In nucleotides, the CDR3 is TGTGCCACCAGCAGAGATTGGGGGTCGGGAGATACGCAGTATTTT. Filled out from reference TRBV15 and TRBJ2-3, the complete variable domain reads DAMVIQNPRYQVTQFGKPVTLSCSQTLNHNVMYWYQQKSSQAPKLLFHYYDKDFNNEADTPDNFQSRRPNTSFCFLDIRSPGLGDTAMYLCATSRDWGSGDTQYFGPGTRLTVL.

This rearrangement joins TRBV6-5 to TRBJ2-3; perhaps TRBD1 as D (6 bases). The CDR3 extends over 15 amino acids. Trimming pared 1 base from V and 2 bases from J, leaving 10 bases between. CDR1 and CDR2 from the germline V gene are MNHEY and SVGAGI. The CDR3 nucleotides read TGTGCCAGCAGTTACTTGGGGGCCCACACAGATACGCAGTATTTT. Translation gives CASSYLGAHTDTQYF.

The chain is built from TRBV4-1 and TRBJ1-6; D unclear. This CDR3 is built from 16 residues. Germline V gene lookup returns CDR1 MGHRA and CDR2 YSYEKL. The ends were cut back, 1 base at V and 9 bases at J, with 16 bases in the middle. The CDR3 sequence is CASSQVMSQASSPLHF. DNA for the CDR3: TGCGCCAGCAGCCAAGTAATGTCCCAGGCCTCTTCACCCCTCCACTTT.